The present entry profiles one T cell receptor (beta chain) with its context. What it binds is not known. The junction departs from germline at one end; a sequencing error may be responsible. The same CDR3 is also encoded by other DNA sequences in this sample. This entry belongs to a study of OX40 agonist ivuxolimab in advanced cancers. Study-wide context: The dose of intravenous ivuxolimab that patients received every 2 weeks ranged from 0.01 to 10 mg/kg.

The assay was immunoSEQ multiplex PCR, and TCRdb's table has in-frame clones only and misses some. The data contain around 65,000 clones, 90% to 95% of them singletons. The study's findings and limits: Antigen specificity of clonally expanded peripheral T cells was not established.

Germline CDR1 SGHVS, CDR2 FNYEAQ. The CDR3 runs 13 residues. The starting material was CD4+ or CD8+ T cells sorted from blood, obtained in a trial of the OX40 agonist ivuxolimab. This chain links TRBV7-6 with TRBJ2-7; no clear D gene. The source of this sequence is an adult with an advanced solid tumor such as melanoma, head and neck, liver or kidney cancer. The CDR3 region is CASSLGGFDEQYF. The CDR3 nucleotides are TGTGCCAGCAGCTTAGGTGGATTTGACGAGCAGTACTTT.